The source of this T cell receptor (beta chain) is a study of OX40 agonist ivuxolimab in advanced cancers. Study-level background: An agonistic human IgG2 monoclonal antibody against OX40 (CD134) was given.

This clone was picked up one time. Some clones are missing from TCRdb's copy, which holds only in-frame ones; the method was immunoSEQ multiplex PCR. In the table there are 18,000 or so clones, 72% of which are singletons. Material: CD4+ or CD8+ T cells sorted from blood, obtained in a trial of the OX40 agonist ivuxolimab. This TCR came from an adult with an advanced solid tumor such as melanoma, head and neck, liver or kidney cancer.

CDR3 coding DNA: TGTGCCAGCAGCGTATGGGGGGATGCTGAGCAGTTCTTC. Translated: CASSVWGDAEQFF. The chain employs TRBV9 and TRBJ2-1, with D possibly matching TRBD2 (6 bases). From germline, CDR1 is SGDLS and CDR2 YYNGEE. This CDR3 is built from 13 residues. V lost 1 base and J lost 9, with 11 bases in between.